This record concerns one T cell receptor beta chain sequence. Its antigen target is currently unknown. The data originate from a study of T cell responses to AZD1222 COVID-19 vaccine (dated by TCRdb to the early 2020s). With regard to the full study: TCR sequencing covered 230 to 250 trial participants: 200 to 220 given two doses of AZD1222 and 26 given two doses of MenACWY control vaccine. Trial participants were enrolled into age subgroups of 18-55, 56-69 and 70-plus years, which contained about 150, 28 and 57 TCR-sequenced participants, respectively. Study-level results and caveats: Participants were mostly white British, with more females than males. The authors suggested clonal diversity may have been underestimated. Only five to seven AZD1222 recipients were SARS-CoV-2 seropositive at baseline, limiting conclusions about previously exposed vaccinees. Reportedly, close to half of the unique spike-specific TCRs recognized epitopes lying outside the regions that are mutated in the B.1.351 and B.1.1.7 variants. After two AZD1222 doses, both the breadth and the depth of spike-specific TCRs were significantly higher than at day 0 and than in MenACWY recipients. Because no samples from the day 14 peak response were available, repertoires could be characterized only after the peak T cell response. In the small 56-69-year group, the increase in depth fell short of significance, most likely because of low power. The vaccine-associated CD4 TCRs covered the entire spike protein, and the dominant responses fell in regions 160-218 and 743-854.

The CDR3, from cysteine to phenylalanine, totals 18 residues. This entry keeps only the CDR3 DNA: 54 bases, framed from base 1. V is cut back by 3 bases and J by 4 bases, with 17 bases in the junction unmatched. CDR1 and CDR2, looked up from the germline V gene, are SGHRS and YFSETQ. The CDR3 regions of human TCRbeta chains were analyzed by immunosequencing. Per the original workflow: Repertoire TCRs were checked for matches against a reference library of SARS-CoV-2-specific TCRs that had been generated using the MIRA antigen-specificity platform. Breadth was defined as the fraction of unique TCRs that were SARS-CoV-2-associated. Depth was defined as the fraction of total T cells that were SARS-CoV-2-associated. Each spike-specific TCR was assigned to its reactive spike region and to a CD4 or CD8 class using the MIRA data. Log10-transformed breadth and depth values were compared by one-way ANOVA with Sidak's multiple comparisons tests. This immuneACCESS table, as held by TCRdb, lists in-frame sequences with V and J called but not all clones. Of the missing ones, under half trace to an unresolved V gene in checked studies; the others have no known cause. D and trimming come from the DNA, and the V and J calls and clone size come from that table. Per the sample table, the count is about 140,000 clones. Jointly, the top ten make up approximately 2% of the sample.

The time point label of this sample denotes: baseline before first vaccination. Samples from vaccinated people were obtained from the UK trials COV001 and COV002, which included a single-blind randomized controlled phase 2/3 trial of AZD1222 (ChAdOx1 nCoV-19) in healthy adults. For TCRbeta chain sequencing, PBMC samples were collected from trial participants at day 0 and at day 28 after the second dose. The sample was peripheral blood. The origin of this receptor is an adult in good health. Recombination joined TRBV5-1 with TRBJ1-1; 8 middle bases align to TRBD1. The CDR3 region reads CASSSPTLEGQGSTEAFF. Read as DNA, the sequence is TGCGCCAGCAGCTCTCCAACCCTTGAAGGACAGGGTAGCACTGAAGCTTTCTTT.